The rows below give T cell receptor beta chains drawn from one sample of a study of shared clonotypes between healthy human individuals. Sequencing used immunoSEQ multiplex PCR; TCRdb keeps in-frame clones, though not all of them. The sample lists fewer than 3 million clones; approximately 90% were seen once. Sequenced input: naive CD4+ T cells from PBMCs. These receptors were collected from a man aged 18 to 35 in good health. Some clones in this sample may be carry-over from other donors' samples. Each CDR3 is given with its conserved first and last residue. The D gene is left open where the match is weak. Only some rows state a clone size, as once, few, many or a class for expanded clones.

j_gene | v_gene | abundance | d_gene | CDR3aa | CDR3nt
TRBJ1-5 | TRBV18 | few | NA | CASSRGGADQPQHF | TGTGCCAGCTCAAGAGGGGGTGCCGATCAGCCCCAGCATTTT
TRBJ1-1 | TRBV30 | NA | TRBD1 | CAWRQGGTEAFF | TGTGCCTGGAGACAGGGGGGCACTGAAGCTTTCTTT
TRBJ1-2 | TRBV11-2 | few | TRBD1 | CASRTIQGNYGYTF | TGTGCCAGCAGGACAATACAGGGGAACTATGGCTACACCTTC
TRBJ2-5 | TRBV5-1 | NA | NA | CASSPGRAGETQYF | TGCGCCAGCAGCCCAGGGAGAGCCGGGGAGACCCAGTACTTC
TRBJ2-7 | TRBV5-1 | NA | NA | CASSLVMGAYEQYF | TGCGCCAGCAGCTTGGTTATGGGGGCCTACGAGCAGTACTTC
TRBJ2-1 | TRBV11-3 | NA | NA | CASSPTPGLTYNEQFF | TGTGCCAGCAGCCCAACCCCGGGGCTAACCTACAATGAGCAGTTCTTC
TRBJ2-3 | TRBV28 | NA | NA | CASSWGSSSADTQYF | TGTGCCAGCAGTTGGGGCTCATCCTCGGCGGATACGCAGTATTTT
TRBJ1-1 | TRBV19 | NA | NA | CASSIGLRMNTEAFF | TGTGCCAGTAGTATCGGCCTCAGGATGAACACTGAAGCTTTCTTT
TRBJ2-3 | TRBV10-3 | NA | TRBD2 | CATSMGVLAGGPSTDTQYF | TGTGCCACCTCAATGGGGGTACTAGCGGGGGGACCTAGCACAGATACGCAGTATTTT
TRBJ2-4 | TRBV6-6 | NA | TRBD1 | CASSSTDGDRYF | TGTGCCAGCAGTTCCACGGACGGGGACAGGTACTTC
TRBJ1-1 | TRBV28 | NA | TRBD1 | CASSNDRGTEAFF | TGTGCCAGCAGTAACGACAGGGGCACTGAAGCTTTCTTT
TRBJ1-3 | TRBV6-5 | NA | NA | CASSGTSLGGNTIYF | TGTGCCAGCAGCGGGACCTCATTAGGTGGAAACACCATATATTTT
TRBJ2-4 | TRBV7-8 | once | NA | CASSLGGAKNIQYF | TGTGCCAGCAGCTTAGGGGGAGCCAAAAACATTCAGTACTTC
TRBJ2-7 | TRBV7-9 | NA | NA | CASSSTYFGEQYF | TGTGCCAGCAGCTCCACCTATTTCGGCGAGCAGTACTTC
TRBJ2-3 | TRBV6-5 | NA | NA | CASTTGGLGADTQYF | TGTGCCAGCACCACGGGGGGCCTAGGAGCCGATACGCAGTATTTT
TRBJ2-5 | TRBV11-2 | NA | TRBD1 | CASSRTGLRTQYF | TGTGCCAGCAGCCGGACAGGGTTAAGGACCCAGTACTTC
TRBJ1-3 | TRBV6-1 | NA | NA | CASSPQQGAGNTIYF | TGTGCCAGCAGCCCTCAACAGGGAGCCGGAAACACCATATATTTT
TRBJ2-6 | TRBV4-3 | NA | NA | CASSQDSPTGANVLTF | TGCGCCAGCAGCCAAGATAGTCCCACTGGGGCCAACGTCCTGACTTTC
TRBJ2-3 | TRBV7-2 | NA | TRBD2 | CASSLLAGVSDTQYF | TGTGCCAGCAGCTTATTAGCGGGAGTGAGCGATACGCAGTATTTT
TRBJ1-2 | TRBV7-2 | NA | TRBD1 | CASSLGKGTAPYGYTF | TGTGCCAGCAGCTTAGGAAAAGGGACAGCCCCCTATGGCTACACCTTC
TRBJ2-1 | TRBV7-3 | NA | TRBD1 | CASSAQGGVAPSYNEQFF | TGTGCCAGCAGCGCACAGGGGGGTGTAGCGCCCTCCTACAATGAGCAGTTCTTC
TRBJ1-3 | TRBV7-3 | once | TRBD1 | CASSPTRRTGNCGNTIYF | TGTGCCAGCAGCCCCACCAGACGGACAGGGAACTGTGGAAACACCATATATTTT
TRBJ2-3 | TRBV6-6 | NA | NA | CASSSRTDTQYF | TGTGCCAGCAGCTCTAGAACAGATACGCAGTATTTT
TRBJ2-3 | TRBV19 | NA | TRBD1 | CASPPGTGTFRNTDTQYF | TGTGCCAGTCCCCCCGGGACAGGGACATTTAGGAACACAGATACGCAGTATTTT
TRBJ2-2 | TRBV29-1 | NA | TRBD1 | CSGGQTSAGELFF | TGCAGCGGGGGACAGACCTCGGCCGGGGAGCTGTTTTTT
TRBJ2-7 | TRBV6-5 | NA | TRBD2 | CASSWGLAGLGEQYF | TGTGCCAGCAGCTGGGGACTAGCGGGTTTGGGGGAGCAGTACTTC
TRBJ1-3 | TRBV9 | NA | TRBD1 | CASSVGTGYTIYF | TGTGCCAGCAGCGTAGGGACAGGCTACACCATATATTTT
TRBJ2-7 | TRBV27 | NA | TRBD1 | CASSPPGTASYEQYF | TGTGCCAGCAGCCCCCCCGGGACAGCCTCCTACGAGCAGTACTTC
TRBJ1-3 | TRBV7-9 | NA | NA | CASSVDISGNTIYF | TGTGCCAGCAGCGTCGACATCTCTGGAAACACCATATATTTT
TRBJ2-7 | TRBV9 | NA | TRBD2 | CASSPGGLAGGPGSYEQYF | TGTGCCAGCAGCCCGGGAGGACTAGCGGGAGGGCCAGGATCCTACGAGCAGTACTTC
TRBJ2-5 | TRBV4-1 | NA | TRBD2 | CASSQVFLAGGPVYSETQYF | TGCGCCAGCAGCCAAGTGTTTCTAGCGGGAGGGCCGGTTTATTCGGAGACCCAGTACTTC
TRBJ2-1 | TRBV18 | NA | NA | CASSPPGPIYNEQFF | TGTGCCAGCTCACCACCGGGGCCAATCTACAATGAGCAGTTCTTC
TRBJ2-1 | TRBV15 | NA | TRBD2 | CATSSGLSGSDEQFF | TGTGCCACCAGCTCGGGACTGAGCGGGAGCGATGAGCAGTTCTTC
TRBJ2-3 | TRBV7-9 | NA | TRBD2 | CASSTGTSGFTDTQYF | TGTGCCAGCAGCACCGGGACTAGCGGATTCACAGATACGCAGTATTTT
TRBJ2-6 | TRBV6-5 | NA | NA | CASSRGDSGANVLTF | TGTGCCAGCAGTCGCGGCGACTCTGGGGCCAACGTCCTGACTTTC